Below, 22 T cell receptor beta chains from the same sample are listed, as sequenced in a study of OX40 agonist ivuxolimab in advanced cancers. Only in-frame clones appear in the TCRdb table, and some are missing; sequencing was by immunoSEQ multiplex PCR. The sample has around 100,000 clones, around 93% seen once. The sample in question was CD4+ or CD8+ T cells sorted from blood, obtained in a trial of the OX40 agonist ivuxolimab. These receptors all stem from an adult with an advanced solid tumor such as melanoma, head and neck, liver or kidney cancer.

This chain connects TRBV6-6 to TRBJ1-4; tentatively, D is TRBD1 (5 bases). V was trimmed by 0 bases and J by 8 bases, leaving 13 bases between them. This CDR3 is 15 amino acids long. CDR1 is MNHNY and CDR2 is SVGAGI in the germline V gene (reference sequence). CDR3 loop: CASSYSVRPGEKLFF. In nucleotides, the CDR3 is TGTGCCAGCAGTTACTCGGTCCGGCCAGGGGAAAAACTGTTTTTT.

The chain is built from TRBV7-2 and TRBJ2-2, with D possibly being TRBD2 (5 bases). Germline V CDR1 and CDR2: SGHTA, FQGNSA. The CDR3 runs 15 residues. Trimming cost V 5 bases and J 0 bases, with 10 bases left between them. The CDR3 DNA sequence: TGTGCCAGCAGCCTCTACGGGGCGAACACCGGGGAGCTGTTTTTT. Protein: CASSLYGANTGELFF.

The chain uses TRBV19 and TRBJ1-2; D not resolved. Between the trimmed V and J ends, which lost 3 bases and 2 bases, there was a span of 13 bases. The CDR3 totals 15 residues. Germline V lookup: CDR1 LNHDA, CDR2 SQIVND (reference sequence). This CDR3 is CASSIWPQTNYGYTF. The CDR3 DNA reads as TGTGCCAGTAGTATTTGGCCCCAGACGAACTATGGCTACACCTTC.

The chain carries TRBV27 and TRBJ2-7, with TRBD2 matching over 9 bases. The ends lost 4 bases at V and 1 base at J; junction bases unmatched: 8. In germline, CDR1 is MNHEY, CDR2 SMNVEV (reference sequence). This CDR3 contains 16 residues. The CDR3 region has the DNA TGTGCCAGCAGTTCTCCGGCGCTAGCGGGGTCCTACGAGCAGTACTTC. Translation gives CASSSPALAGSYEQYF.

This chain joins TRBV9 and TRBJ2-1, with a possible D match to TRBD2 (6 bases). The V gene lost 1 base and the J gene lost 0 bases, with 23 bases spanning the gap. The CDR3 sequence is 20 residues long. The germline V gene encodes CDR1 SGDLS and CDR2 YYNGEE. DNA for the CDR3: TGTGCCAGCAGCGTACCCCGTTCCTTTAGCGGTTCTAGCTCCTACAATGAGCAGTTCTTC. It translates to CASSVPRSFSGSSSYNEQFF.

The chain is built from TRBV5-4 and TRBJ1-5; TRBD1 aligns across 7 bases. The V gene's germline CDR1 is SGHNT and CDR2 YYREEE (reference sequence). V dropped 1 base and J dropped 4; count of bases not matched to a gene: 11. The CDR3 is 17 amino acids. The CDR3 coding sequence is TGTGCCAGCAGCTTGAAACCAGCCTCAGGGGGTAATCAGCCCCAGCATTTT. Translated, it gives CASSLKPASGGNQPQHF.

The chain employs TRBV5-1 and TRBJ2-1; D perhaps matches TRBD2 (6 bases). The length of the CDR3 is 15 residues. The V gene lost 4 bases and the J gene lost 2 bases, with 13 bases spanning the gap. Germline V gene data show CDR1 as SGHRS and CDR2 as YFSETQ. The CDR3 protein is CASSLEGTPYNEQFF. The CDR3 DNA is TGCGCCAGCAGCCTGGAGGGTACCCCCTACAATGAGCAGTTCTTC.

The chain links TRBV28 to TRBJ2-2; D may match TRBD1 or TRBD2 (5 bases each). Germline CDR1 MDHEN, CDR2 SYDVKM. This CDR3 has 15 residues. Trimming shortened V by 6 bases and J by 1 base, and 12 bases separated the two germline ends. CDR3 in amino acids: CASRTGTLNTGELFF. The DNA for the CDR3 is TGTGCCAGCAGAACCGGGACCCTGAACACCGGGGAGCTGTTTTTT.

The V gene is TRBV28, the J gene TRBJ2-3; TRBD2 agrees at 7 bases. The CDR3 totals 18 residues. In germline, CDR1 is MDHEN, CDR2 SYDVKM. The J segment lost 3 bases and the V segment lost 3 bases, leaving 15 bases of the junction unmatched. The CDR3 nucleotides are TGTGCCAGCAGTTTCCCCCGGGGGGATCTATCAAATACAGATACGCAGTATTTT. As protein: CASSFPRGDLSNTDTQYF.

This clone is a singleton in its sample. The V call is TRBV5-1, the J call TRBJ1-2; possible D gene TRBD1, 5 bases. Deletions cut 8 bases from V and 7 bases from J, with 21 bases between. Germline V gene lookup returns CDR1 SGHRS and CDR2 YFSETQ. The CDR3 runs 14 residues. CDR3 residues: CARFIGVGKFGYTF. CDR3 nucleotides: TGCGCCAGATTTATAGGGGTCGGGAAGTTTGGCTACACCTTC.

J is TRBJ2-7 and V is TRBV28; D not resolved. Trimming took off 1 base at V and 2 bases at J, with 18 bases between the two ends. CDR1 MDHEN and CDR2 SYDVKM come from the germline V gene. The CDR3 has 17 amino acids. The CDR3 loop is CASSLYWTPETPYEQYF. The CDR3 DNA sequence: TGTGCCAGCAGTTTATACTGGACGCCAGAAACTCCCTACGAGCAGTACTTC.

The rearrangement joins TRBV18 to TRBJ2-1; TRBD2 aligns across 12 bases. CDR3 length: 16 amino acids. Trimming at V came to 6 bases and at J to 10 bases, leaving 13 bases not matched to a gene. Germline assignment: CDR1 KGHSH and CDR2 LQKENI. CDR3 in amino acids: CASSQLGLAGSAEQFF. The CDR3, as DNA: TGTGCCAGCTCCCAATTAGGACTAGCGGGAAGTGCGGAGCAGTTCTTC.

The chain couples TRBV9 to TRBJ2-7; 8 positions match TRBD2. CDR1 and CDR2 (germline): SGDLS, YYNGEE. This CDR3 is 14 amino acids long. V trimming: 3 bases; J trimming: 7 bases; junction bases outside the gene matches: 9. CDR3 sequence: CASSALTSAGEQYF. The CDR3 bases are TGTGCCAGCAGCGCACTGACTAGCGCAGGGGAGCAGTACTTC.

The chain employs TRBV5-1 and TRBJ2-2; D is unresolved. The CDR3 length is 12 residues. V gave up 0 bases and J gave up 7 bases, with 4 bases separating them. CDR1 is SGHRS and CDR2 is YFSETQ in the germline V gene. The CDR3 is CASSLEFGELFF. CDR3 in DNA: TGCGCCAGCAGCTTGGAATTCGGGGAGCTGTTTTTT.

CDR3 sequence reads: CASTGSAGELFF. The CDR3 nucleotides read TGTGCCAGCACAGGGAGCGCCGGGGAGCTGTTTTTT. The V gene is TRBV2, the J gene TRBJ2-2, with D perhaps matching TRBD1 or TRBD2 (5 bases each). Germline-derived CDR1 and CDR2 are SNHLY and FYNNEI. The CDR3 consists of 12 residues. V lost 7 bases and J 6 bases, leaving 9 bases between the germline ends.

The gene calls are TRBV7-3 and TRBJ1-1; D gene unclear. V lost 1 base, J lost 3 bases, and 6 bases lay in between. This CDR3 region has 13 residues. Germline CDR1 reads SGHTA; CDR2 reads FQGTGA. CDR3 region: CASSLKGHTEAFF. The CDR3 nucleotides read TGTGCCAGCAGCTTAAAAGGGCACACTGAAGCTTTCTTT.

V is TRBV4-3 and J is TRBJ1-4, with D perhaps matching TRBD1 (5 bases). CDR1 and CDR2 from the germline V gene are LGHNA and YSLEER. V lost 4 bases, J lost 7 bases, and 19 bases lay in between. This CDR3 is built from 16 residues. CDR3 loop: CASSLQSWGGGEKLFF. The CDR3 coding sequence is TGCGCCAGCAGCCTTCAGTCTTGGGGCGGGGGTGAAAAACTGTTTTTT.

The chain couples TRBV7-8 to TRBJ1-3, with a tentative D call TRBD1 (6 bases). This CDR3 is 15 amino acids long. Germline CDR1 is SGHVS and CDR2 is FQNEAQ. V dropped 4 bases and J dropped 0 bases, with 10 bases sitting between them. The CDR3 sequence is CASSSGQSSGNTIYF. As DNA, the CDR3 is TGTGCCAGCAGCTCCGGACAGAGCTCTGGAAACACCATATATTTT.

The V and J genes are TRBV5-1 and TRBJ1-5; D remains unclear. Germline lookup yields CDR1 SGHRS and CDR2 YFSETQ. The CDR3 is made up of 16 amino acids. V was clipped by 0 bases and J by 5 bases, with 15 bases between them. This chain's CDR3 is CASSLAPGGEDQPQHF. CDR3 nucleotides: TGCGCCAGCAGCTTGGCACCAGGCGGGGAGGATCAGCCCCAGCATTTT.

This rearrangement joins TRBV14 to TRBJ2-5; either TRBD1 or TRBD2 may fit D (5 bases each). V lost 4 bases to trimming and J lost 3 bases, with 9 bases between them. Looked up from germline, CDR1 is SGHDN and CDR2 is FVKESK. The CDR3 length is 13 residues. CDR3 sequence (DNA): TGTGCCAGCAGCCGGGGACGGGAAGAGACCCAGTACTTC. Its protein is CASSRGREETQYF.

This clone was found a few times. This sequence joins TRBV5-6 and TRBJ1-2, with D perhaps matching TRBD1 (6 bases). Trimming cost V 4 bases and J 3 bases, with 7 bases left between them. The CDR3 covers 12 residues. CDR1 and CDR2 (germline): SGHDT, YYEEEE. CDR3 residues: CASSPGDYGYTF. In nucleotides, the CDR3 is TGTGCCAGCAGCCCAGGGGACTATGGCTACACCTTC.

This chain joins TRBV18 and TRBJ2-5; 7 nucleotides line up with TRBD1. The germline gives CDR1 KGHSH, CDR2 LQKENI. J was trimmed by 4 bases and V by 3 bases; bases with no gene match: 5. The CDR3 totals 14 residues. For the CDR3, the DNA is TGTGCCAGCTCACCTACAGGGGCTATAGAGACCCAGTACTTC. Protein sequence: CASSPTGAIETQYF. Together with reference TRBV18 and TRBJ2-5, the CDR3 gives the full variable domain: NAGVMQNPRHLVRRRGQEARLRCSPMKGHSHVYWYRQLPEEGLKFMVYLQKENIIDESGMPKERFSAEFPKEGPSILRIQQVVRGDSAAYFCASSPTGAIETQYFGPGTRLLVL.